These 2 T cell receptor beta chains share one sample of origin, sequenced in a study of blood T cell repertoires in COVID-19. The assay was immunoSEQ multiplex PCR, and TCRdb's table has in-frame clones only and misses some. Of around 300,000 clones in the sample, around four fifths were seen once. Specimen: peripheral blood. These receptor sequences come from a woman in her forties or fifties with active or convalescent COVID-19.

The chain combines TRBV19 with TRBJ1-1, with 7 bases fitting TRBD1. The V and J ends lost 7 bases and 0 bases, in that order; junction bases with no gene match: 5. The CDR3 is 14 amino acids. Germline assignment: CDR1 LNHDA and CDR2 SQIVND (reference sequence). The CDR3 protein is CASKFGTVNTEAFF. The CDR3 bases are TGTGCCAGTAAATTTGGGACAGTGAACACTGAAGCTTTCTTT.

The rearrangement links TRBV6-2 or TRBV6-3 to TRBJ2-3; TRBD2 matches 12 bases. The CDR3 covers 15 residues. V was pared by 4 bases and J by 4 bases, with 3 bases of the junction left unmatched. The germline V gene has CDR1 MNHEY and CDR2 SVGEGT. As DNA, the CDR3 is TGTGCCAGCAGTTGGCTAGCGGGAGGGGCAGATACGCAGTATTTT. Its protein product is CASSWLAGGADTQYF.